This entry describes one T cell receptor beta chain. The antigen remains unidentified. This sample is drawn from a study of human T cells and chemical hapten exposure. The time point was: pre-sensitization, week 0. The treatment was: therapeutic diphenylcyclopropenone sensitization with weekly scalp DPC. Unfractionated whole blood was the source from which total RNA was extracted. General study findings and limits: Significantly more large CDR3 similarity clusters were formed by expanded TCRs than by controls. As patch test score rose, PT1 expanded TCR counts tended to rise as well.

The CDR3 runs to 14 residues. Germline V gene data show CDR1 as SGHNT and CDR2 as YYREEE (reference sequence). V was shortened by 0 bases and J by 0 bases, with 6 bases between the two germline ends. TCRdb passed the RACE reads through MiXCR, listing each CDR3 protein once. This table has more than 250,000 distinct CDR3 sequences, roughly 8% appearing once. This chain uses TRBV5-4 with TRBJ1-2, with D uncertain. Material: whole blood, obtained in connection with sensitization to the hapten diphenylcyclopropenone (DPC). This TCR was sampled from a man aged 18 to 30 with alopecia areata. Some clones in this sample may be carry-over from other donors' samples. As DNA, the CDR3 is TGTGCCAGCAGCTTGGAGAGAGCTAACTATGGCTACACCTTC. Protein: CASSLERANYGYTF. Based on the CDR3 plus reference TRBV5-4 and TRBJ1-2, the full variable domain is ETGVTQSPTHLIKTRGQQVTLRCSSQSGHNTVSWYQQALGQGPQFIFQYYREEENGRGNFPPRFSGLQFPNYSSELNVNALELDDSALYLCASSLERANYGYTFGSGTRLTVV.